This note documents a single T cell receptor beta chain sequence. This sample is part of a study of blood T cell repertoires in COVID-19. CDR1 is MNHEY and CDR2 is SMNVEV in the germline V gene (reference sequence). This CDR3 contains 12 residues. Trimming took off 5 bases at V and 0 bases at J, with 5 bases between the two ends. Clones were sequenced by immunoSEQ multiplex PCR, and TCRdb holds only the in-frame ones, with some missing. The sample comprises roughly 250,000 clones, approximately 79% of which are singletons, and 4% rests with the top ten. This TCR came from a woman aged 35 to 49 with active or convalescent COVID-19. The specimen sequenced was peripheral blood. V is TRBV27 and J is TRBJ2-7; unclear D gene. In DNA, the CDR3 is TGTGCCAGCAGTCCTTCCTCCTACGAGCAGTACTTC. The encoded protein is CASSPSSYEQYF.